A selection of T cell receptor beta chains follows, all from one sample in a study of vaccination effects on CD4 cells after COVID-19. Assay used: immunoSEQ multiplex PCR; TCRdb lists only in-frame clones, some missing. The sample records more than 35,000 clones, 72% being singletons. No antigens are known for them. The sequencing used CD4+ T cells from PBMCs cultured without peptide, collected after COVID-19 vaccination. The receptors come from a human donor who received a COVID-19 vaccine. Each CDR3 is given without its conserved first and last residue. The size entry is marked missing in some rows and otherwise reads once, few, many or a size class.

-,TRBV4-1,ASSQEMRGTKNIQY
-,TRBV4-1,ASSQVGPGQGPNEKLF
-,TRBV5-4,ASSHDSPTPQH
-,TRBV29-1,SVVPGQAADTGELF
few,TRBV20-1,SASPTGGAF
-,TRBV19,ASSIDLGIQAF
few,TRBV4-1,ASSQKRLWDRETSNYGYT
once,TRBV3-1/TRBV3-2,ASSQASGGFYEQY
-,TRBV3-1/TRBV3-2,ASASVNMNTEAF
few,TRBV3-1/TRBV3-2,ASSHQGRPWEKLF